The present TCR beta chain was sequenced within a study of naive and memory T cell subsets. Findings and limits, study-wide: Naive repertoires, especially CD8, held a few larger clonotypes, possibly memory cells re-expressing CD45RA.

An equimolar mix of two oligonucleotides served as the beta constant-region primer for TRBC1 and TRBC2. The ligated cDNA underwent four PCR rounds using SP2 and nested alpha and beta constant-region primers. MiXCR, run by TCRdb on the UMI-ligation and nested PCR reads, gives a single entry per CDR3 protein. The sample has roughly 92,000 distinct CDR3 sequences; 11% are singletons. The CDR3 is 14 residues long. Germline loops: CDR1 PRHDT, CDR2 FYEKMQ (reference sequence). V was cut by 3 bases and J by 4 bases, with 10 bases left in between. This clonotype was counted ten times or more. The antigen is undetermined.

What was sequenced was naive CD4+ T cells from blood. This sequence originates from a human donor in good health. The chain uses TRBV13 and TRBJ2-1; possible D gene TRBD1, 5 bases. CDR3 amino acids: CASSLYQGYNEQFF. DNA of the CDR3: TGTGCCAGCAGCTTGTACCAGGGATACAATGAGCAGTTCTTC.